This entry is about one T cell receptor beta chain. The source of the sample is a study of blood T cell repertoires in COVID-19. On the study more broadly: Nucleic acid was either cDNA or gDNA, and it came from T cells, B-cell-depleted T cells, or PBMCs.

Losses at the gene ends were 4 bases for V and 1 base for J; bases not matched to a gene: 7. Germline lookup yields CDR1 SGHVS and CDR2 FQNEAQ. The CDR3 sequence is 16 residues long. Under the authors' procedure: The authors estimated nucleated cell counts from reference gene primer amplification. Clones were read by immunoSEQ multiplex PCR, and TCRdb kept only the in-frame ones, dropping some. The V and J calls and clone size were taken over from that table, and D and trimming were inferred from the DNA. Here the sample spans 200,000 or so clones, approximately 92% being singletons. Those enrolled, adults aged roughly 18 to 90 years, came from fewer than 25 US areas.

The source material was PBMCs or T cells enriched from blood (not recorded which). The rearrangement uses TRBV7-8 and TRBJ2-3; TRBD1 aligns across 8 bases. The TCR comes from a woman between 40 and 50 years old with acute COVID-19. The CDR3 spells CASSWIGQGGTDTQYF. The CDR3 DNA sequence: TGTGCCAGCAGCTGGATTGGACAGGGCGGCACAGATACGCAGTATTTT.